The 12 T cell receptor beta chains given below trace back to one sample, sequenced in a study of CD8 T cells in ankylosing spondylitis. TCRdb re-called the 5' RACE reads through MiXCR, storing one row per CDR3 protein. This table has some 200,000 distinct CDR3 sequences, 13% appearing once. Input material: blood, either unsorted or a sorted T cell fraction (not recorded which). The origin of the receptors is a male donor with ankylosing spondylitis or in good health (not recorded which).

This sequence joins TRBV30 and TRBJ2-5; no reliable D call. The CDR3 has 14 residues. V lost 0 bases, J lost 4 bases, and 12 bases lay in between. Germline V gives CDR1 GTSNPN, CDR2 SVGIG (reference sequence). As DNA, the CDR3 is TGTGCCTGGAGTGTAGGCACAGTCCGAGAGACCCAGTACTTC. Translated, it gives CAWSVGTVRETQYF.

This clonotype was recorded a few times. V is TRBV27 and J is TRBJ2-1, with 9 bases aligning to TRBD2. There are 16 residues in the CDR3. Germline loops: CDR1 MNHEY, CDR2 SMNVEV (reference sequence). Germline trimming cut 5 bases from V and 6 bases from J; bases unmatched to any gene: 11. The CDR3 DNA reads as TGTGCCAGCAGTCCCGGTCAGGGACTAGCTGTCAATGAGCAGTTCTTC. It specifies CASSPGQGLAVNEQFF.

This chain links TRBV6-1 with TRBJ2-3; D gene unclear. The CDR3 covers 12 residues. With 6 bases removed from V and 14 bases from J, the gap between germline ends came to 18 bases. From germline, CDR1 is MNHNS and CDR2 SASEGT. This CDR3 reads CASREAGPDAYF. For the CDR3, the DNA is TGTGCCAGCAGAGAGGCCGGGCCAGACGCGTATTTT.

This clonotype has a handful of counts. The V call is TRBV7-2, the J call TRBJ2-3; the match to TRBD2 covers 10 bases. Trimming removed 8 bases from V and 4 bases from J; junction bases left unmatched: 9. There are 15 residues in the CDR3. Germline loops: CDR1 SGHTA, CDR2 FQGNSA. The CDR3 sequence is CASSGLAGAPDTQYF. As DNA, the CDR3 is TGTGCCAGCTCGGGGCTAGCGGGGGCACCAGATACGCAGTATTTT.

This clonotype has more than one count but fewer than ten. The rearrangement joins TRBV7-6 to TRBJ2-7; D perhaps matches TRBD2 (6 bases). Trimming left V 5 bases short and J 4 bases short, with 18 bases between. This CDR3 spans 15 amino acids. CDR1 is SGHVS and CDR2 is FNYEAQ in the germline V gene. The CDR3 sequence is CASSPSERAHYEQYF. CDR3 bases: TGTGCCAGCAGCCCCTCGGAGCGGGCCCATTACGAGCAGTACTTC.

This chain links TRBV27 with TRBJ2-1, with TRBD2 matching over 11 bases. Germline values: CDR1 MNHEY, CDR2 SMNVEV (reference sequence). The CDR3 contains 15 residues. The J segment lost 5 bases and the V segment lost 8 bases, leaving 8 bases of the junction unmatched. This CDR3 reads CASSLASGGHNEQFF. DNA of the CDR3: TGTGCCAGCTCCCTGGCTAGCGGGGGGCACAATGAGCAGTTCTTC.

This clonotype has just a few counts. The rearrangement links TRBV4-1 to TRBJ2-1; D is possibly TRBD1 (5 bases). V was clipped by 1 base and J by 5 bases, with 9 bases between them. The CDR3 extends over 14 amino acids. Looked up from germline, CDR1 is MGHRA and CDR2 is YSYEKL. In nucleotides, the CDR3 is TGCGCCAGCAGCCAAGCAGGGCAGAACAATGAGCAGTTCTTC. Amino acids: CASSQAGQNNEQFF.

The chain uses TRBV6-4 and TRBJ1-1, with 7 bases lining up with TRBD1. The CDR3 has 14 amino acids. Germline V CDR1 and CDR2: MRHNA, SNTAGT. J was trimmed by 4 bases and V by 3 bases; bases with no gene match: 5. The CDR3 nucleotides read TGTGCCAGCAGTGAGCAGGGGGATGGCACTGAAGCTTTCTTT. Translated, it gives CASSEQGDGTEAFF.

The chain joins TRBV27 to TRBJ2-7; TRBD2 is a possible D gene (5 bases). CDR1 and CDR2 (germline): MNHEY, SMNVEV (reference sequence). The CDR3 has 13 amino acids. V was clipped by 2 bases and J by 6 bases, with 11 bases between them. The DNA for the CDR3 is TGTGCCAGCAGTTTAATAGGGAGCGGCGAGCAGTACTTC. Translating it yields CASSLIGSGEQYF.

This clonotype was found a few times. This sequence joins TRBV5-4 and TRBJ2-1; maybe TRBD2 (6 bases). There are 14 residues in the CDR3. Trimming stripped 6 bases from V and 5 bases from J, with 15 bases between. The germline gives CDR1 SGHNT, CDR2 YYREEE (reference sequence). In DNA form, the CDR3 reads TGTGCCAGCACCCTTCCCGGGACTGACAATGAGCAGTTCTTC. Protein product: CASTLPGTDNEQFF.

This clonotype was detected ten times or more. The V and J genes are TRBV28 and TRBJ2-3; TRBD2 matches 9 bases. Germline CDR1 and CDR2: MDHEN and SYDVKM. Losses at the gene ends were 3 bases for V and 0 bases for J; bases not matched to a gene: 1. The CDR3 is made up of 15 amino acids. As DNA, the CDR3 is TGTGCCAGCAGTTTTAGCGGGGGTAGCACAGATACGCAGTATTTT. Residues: CASSFSGGSTDTQYF. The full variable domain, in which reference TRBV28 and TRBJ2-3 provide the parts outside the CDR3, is DVKVTQSSRYLVKRTGEKVFLECVQDMDHENMFWYRQDPGLGLRLIYFSYDVKMKEKGDIPEGYSVSREKKERFSLILESASTNQTSMYLCASSFSGGSTDTQYFGPGTRLTVL.

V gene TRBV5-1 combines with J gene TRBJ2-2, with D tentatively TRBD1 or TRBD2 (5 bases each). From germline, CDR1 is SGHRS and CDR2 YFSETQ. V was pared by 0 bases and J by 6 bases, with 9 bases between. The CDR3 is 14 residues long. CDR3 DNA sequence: TGCGCCAGCAGCTTGGCCGGGGCCCCCGGGGAGCTGTTTTTT. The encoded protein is CASSLAGAPGELFF.